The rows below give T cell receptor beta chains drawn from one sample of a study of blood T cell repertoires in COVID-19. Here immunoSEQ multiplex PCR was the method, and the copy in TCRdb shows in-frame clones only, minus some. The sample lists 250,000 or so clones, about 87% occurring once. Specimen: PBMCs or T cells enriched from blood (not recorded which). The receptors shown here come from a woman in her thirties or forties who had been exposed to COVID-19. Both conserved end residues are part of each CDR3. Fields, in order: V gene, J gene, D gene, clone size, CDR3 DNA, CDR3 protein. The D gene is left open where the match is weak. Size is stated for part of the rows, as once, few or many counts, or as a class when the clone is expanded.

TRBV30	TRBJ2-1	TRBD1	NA	TGTGCCTGGAGAGCCGGGACAGAGTACAATGAGCAGTTCTTC	CAWRAGTEYNEQFF
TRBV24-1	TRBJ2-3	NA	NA	TGTGCCACCAGTGATTTGACATCGGGGTCGCTCGGCGATACGCAGTATTTT	CATSDLTSGSLGDTQYF
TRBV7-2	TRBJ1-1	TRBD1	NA	TGTGCCAGCAGCCCAATACAGGGGAGCACTGAAGCTTTCTTT	CASSPIQGSTEAFF
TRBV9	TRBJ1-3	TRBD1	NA	TGTGCCAGCAGCGTAGGGTGGGACAGCGGAAACACCATATATTTT	CASSVGWDSGNTIYF
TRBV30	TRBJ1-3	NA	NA	TGTGCCTGGAGTTTAGGCGGTGCGGGCTCTGGAAACACCATATATTTT	CAWSLGGAGSGNTIYF
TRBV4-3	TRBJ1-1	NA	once	TGCGCCAGCAGCCAACTTCGCGCCGGGGGGACTGAAGCTTTCTTT	CASSQLRAGGTEAFF
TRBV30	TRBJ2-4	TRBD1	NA	TGTGCCTTGGTGACAGGGGTTAATTTTTGGACCAAAAACATTCAGTACTTC	CALVTGVNFWTKNIQYF
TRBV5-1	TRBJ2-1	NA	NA	TGCGCCAGCAGCTTGGAATCCTCGGCAGCGGGCATGGATGAGCAGTTCTTC	CASSLESSAAGMDEQFF
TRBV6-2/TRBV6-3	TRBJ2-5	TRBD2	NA	TGTGCCAGCAGTTACCCCGGGACTAGCGGGAGCTTCGAAGAGACCCAGTACTTC	CASSYPGTSGSFEETQYF
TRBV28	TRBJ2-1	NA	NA	TGTGCCAGCAGTGTTAGGGGAAATGAGCAGTTCTTC	CASSVRGNEQFF
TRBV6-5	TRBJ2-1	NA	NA	TGTGCCAGCAGTTACTCGCGGGGGCTAGCCTACAATGAGCAGTTCTTC	CASSYSRGLAYNEQFF
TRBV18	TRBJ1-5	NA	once	TGTGCCAGCTCACCCTTTGAGATAACAGACTATAGCAATCAGCCCCAGCATTTT	CASSPFEITDYSNQPQHF
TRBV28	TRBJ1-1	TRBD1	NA	TGTGCCAGCAGTTTAAGACAGGGATATGAAGCTTTCTTT	CASSLRQGYEAFF
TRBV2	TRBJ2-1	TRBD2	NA	TGTGCCAGCAGTGCCACTAGCGGGAGACAGTTCTTC	CASSATSGRQFF
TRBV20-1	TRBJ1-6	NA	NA	TGCAGTGCTAGTGGGCGGGCCCTAGGTGGGGATAATTCACCCCTCCACTTT	CSASGRALGGDNSPLHF
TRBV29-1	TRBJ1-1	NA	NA	TGCAGCGCCTCCCGAGATTTCAACACTGAAGCTTTCTTT	CSASRDFNTEAFF
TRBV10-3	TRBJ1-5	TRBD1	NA	TGTGCCATCCTGCCTGGGGGACAGGCTAGCAATCAGCCCCAGCATTTT	CAILPGGQASNQPQHF
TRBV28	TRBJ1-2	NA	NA	TGTGCCAGCGGGGTCATAACAGGAACCTATGGCTACACCTTC	CASGVITGTYGYTF
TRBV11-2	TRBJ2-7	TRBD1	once	TGTGCCAGCAGCCCGGACAGGGATTACGAGCAGTACTTC	CASSPDRDYEQYF
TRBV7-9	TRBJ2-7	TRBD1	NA	TGTGCCAGCCAAGAACAGGGGCCCTACGAGCAGTACTTC	CASQEQGPYEQYF